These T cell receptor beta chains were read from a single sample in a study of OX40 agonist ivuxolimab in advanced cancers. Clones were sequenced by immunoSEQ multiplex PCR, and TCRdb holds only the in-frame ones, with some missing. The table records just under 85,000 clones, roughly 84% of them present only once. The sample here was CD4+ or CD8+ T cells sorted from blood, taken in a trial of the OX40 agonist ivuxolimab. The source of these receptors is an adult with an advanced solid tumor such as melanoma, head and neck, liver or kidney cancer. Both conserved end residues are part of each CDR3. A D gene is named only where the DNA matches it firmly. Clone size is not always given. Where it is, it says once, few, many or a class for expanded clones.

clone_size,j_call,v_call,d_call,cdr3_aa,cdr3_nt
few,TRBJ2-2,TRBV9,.,CASSSSGANTGELFF,TGTGCCAGCAGCTCCAGTGGAGCTAACACCGGGGAGCTGTTTTTT
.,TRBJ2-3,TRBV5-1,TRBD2,CASSLEAGGLRTDTQYF,TGCGCCAGCAGCTTGGAAGCGGGGGGGCTCCGGACAGATACGCAGTATTTT
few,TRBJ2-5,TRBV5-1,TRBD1,CASSLDRGIPLETQYF,TGCGCCAGCAGCTTGGACAGGGGGATACCCTTGGAGACCCAGTACTTC
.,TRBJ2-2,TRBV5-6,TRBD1,CASNRGHTGELFF,TGTGCCAGCAACAGGGGGCATACCGGGGAGCTGTTTTTT
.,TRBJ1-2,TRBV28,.,CASRVGGYGYTF,TGTGCCAGCAGGGTTGGAGGGTATGGCTACACCTTC
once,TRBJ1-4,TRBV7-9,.,CASSIGTGNLKEKLFF,TGTGCCAGCAGCATCGGAACAGGGAACTTGAAGGAAAAACTGTTTTTT
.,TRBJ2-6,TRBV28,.,CASRADSSGANVLTF,TGTGCCAGCAGGGCAGACAGCTCTGGGGCCAACGTCCTGACTTTC
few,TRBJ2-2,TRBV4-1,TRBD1,CASSQTTLALGTVTPGELFF,TGCGCCAGCAGCCAAACCACGCTCGCCCTCGGGACAGTTACCCCCGGGGAGCTGTTTTTT
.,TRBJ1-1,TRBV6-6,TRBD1,CASSPGTGGTEAFF,TGTGCCAGCAGTCCCGGGACAGGGGGGACTGAAGCTTTCTTT
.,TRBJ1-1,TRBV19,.,CASSGRAEAFF,TGTGCCAGTAGTGGCAGGGCTGAAGCTTTCTTT
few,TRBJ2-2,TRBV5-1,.,CASSSGLNTGELFF,TGCGCCAGCAGTTCGGGGCTGAACACCGGGGAGCTGTTTTTT
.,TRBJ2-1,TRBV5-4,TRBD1,CASSSSNRDSNNEQFF,TGTGCCAGCAGCTCTTCGAACCGGGACAGTAACAATGAGCAGTTCTTC
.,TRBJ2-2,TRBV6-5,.,CASSRQSTNTGELFF,TGTGCCAGCAGCCGACAGTCAACGAACACCGGGGAGCTGTTTTTT
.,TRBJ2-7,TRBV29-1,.,CSVKRGTGSYEQYF,TGCAGCGTGAAGCGCGGGACGGGATCCTACGAGCAGTACTTC
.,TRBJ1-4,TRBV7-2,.,CASSHQGPNEKLFF,TGTGCCAGCAGCCATCAGGGCCCTAATGAAAAACTGTTTTTT
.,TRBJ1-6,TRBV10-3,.,CAIGEGRGYNSPLHF,TGTGCCATCGGGGAAGGTAGGGGCTATAATTCACCCCTCCACTTT
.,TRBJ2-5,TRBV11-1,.,CASSLDNRVLETQYF,TGTGCCAGCAGCTTAGACAACAGGGTTTTAGAGACCCAGTACTTC
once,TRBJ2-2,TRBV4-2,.,CASSQDVEGAPNTGELFF,TGTGCCAGCAGCCAAGATGTGGAGGGGGCCCCGAACACCGGGGAGCTGTTTTTT
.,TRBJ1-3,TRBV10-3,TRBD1,CAISGGQREGNTIYF,TGTGCCATCAGTGGGGGACAGAGAGAAGGAAACACCATATATTTT
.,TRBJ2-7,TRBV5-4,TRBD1,CASSIQGAKDEQYF,TGTGCCAGCAGCATACAGGGGGCGAAGGACGAGCAGTACTTC
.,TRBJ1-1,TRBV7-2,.,CASSLVVPNTEAFF,TGTGCCAGCAGCTTAGTGGTACCGAACACTGAAGCTTTCTTT
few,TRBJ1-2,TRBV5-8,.,CASPTFFETRNGYTF,TGTGCCAGCCCGACCTTCTTCGAAACCCGGAATGGCTACACCTTC
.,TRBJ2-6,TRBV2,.,CASAGGKGANVLTF,TGTGCGTCCGCTGGAGGGAAAGGGGCCAACGTCCTGACTTTC
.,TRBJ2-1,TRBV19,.,CASTFDVASEQFF,TGTGCCAGTACCTTTGACGTCGCGAGTGAGCAGTTCTTC
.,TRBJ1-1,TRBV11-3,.,CASSNREGTEAFF,TGTGCCAGCAGCAACAGGGAAGGCACTGAAGCTTTCTTT
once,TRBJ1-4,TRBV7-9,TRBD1,CASSLDSGQGFTNEKLFF,TGTGCCAGCAGCTTAGACTCGGGACAGGGCTTCACTAATGAAAAACTGTTTTTT
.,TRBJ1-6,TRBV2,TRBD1,CASSEAGQGASSPLHF,TGTGCCAGCAGTGAAGCGGGGCAGGGGGCGTCTTCACCCCTCCACTTT
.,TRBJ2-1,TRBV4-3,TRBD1,CASSQRDRGNNEQFF,TGCGCCAGCAGCCAACGGGACAGGGGTAACAATGAGCAGTTCTTC
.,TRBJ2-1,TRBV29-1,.,CSVRGAGPSSYNEQFF,TGCAGCGTAAGGGGGGCAGGTCCTAGCTCCTACAATGAGCAGTTCTTC
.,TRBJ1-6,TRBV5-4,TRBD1,CASSLLGRGGSYNSPLHF,TGTGCCAGCAGCTTGTTGGGCAGGGGGGGCTCCTATAATTCACCCCTCCACTTT
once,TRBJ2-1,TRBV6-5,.,CASSQRQRAEQFF,TGTGCCAGCAGTCAACGACAGCGCGCTGAGCAGTTCTTC
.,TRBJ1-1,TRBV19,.,CASSIDLFGRTEAFF,TGTGCCAGTAGTATAGATCTATTCGGAAGAACTGAAGCTTTCTTT
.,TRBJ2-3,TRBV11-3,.,CASSRGQGLADTQYF,TGTGCCAGCAGCCGGGGGCAGGGCCTAGCAGATACGCAGTATTTT
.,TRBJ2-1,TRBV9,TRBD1,CASSAPGTGDYNEQFF,TGTGCCAGCAGCGCACCCGGGACAGGGGATTACAATGAGCAGTTCTTC
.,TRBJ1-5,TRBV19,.,CASSMVTEGDQPQHF,TGTGCCAGTAGTATGGTAACGGAGGGGGATCAGCCCCAGCATTTT
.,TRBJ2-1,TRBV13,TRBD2,CASSLTGLAGKEQFF,TGTGCCAGCAGCTTGACGGGACTAGCGGGGAAAGAGCAGTTCTTC
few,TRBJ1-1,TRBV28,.,CASYLPGQTNTEAFF,TGTGCCAGCTACTTGCCCGGGCAGACAAACACTGAAGCTTTCTTT
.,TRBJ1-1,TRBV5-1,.,CARTFRQPTGLNTEAFF,TGCGCCAGAACCTTTCGGCAGCCCACAGGGTTGAACACTGAAGCTTTCTTT
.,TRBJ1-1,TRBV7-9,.,CASSLHSGEAFF,TGTGCCAGCAGCCTACACTCGGGCGAAGCTTTCTTT
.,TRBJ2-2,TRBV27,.,CASSFDPGIGNTGELFF,TGTGCCAGCAGTTTCGACCCGGGGATTGGGAACACCGGGGAGCTGTTTTTT
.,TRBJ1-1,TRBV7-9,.,CASSLRPLNTEAFF,TGTGCCAGCAGCTTAAGGCCCTTGAACACTGAAGCTTTCTTT
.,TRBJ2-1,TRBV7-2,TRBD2,CASSLTGLAGGPEQFF,TGTGCCAGCAGCTTGACCGGACTAGCGGGGGGGCCCGAGCAGTTCTTC
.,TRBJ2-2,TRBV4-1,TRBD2,CASSPSGGAYNTGELFF,TGCGCCAGCAGCCCCAGCGGGGGGGCCTATAACACCGGGGAGCTGTTTTTT
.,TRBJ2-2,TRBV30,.,CAWSHLDTGELFF,TGTGCCTGGAGTCATCTCGACACCGGGGAGCTGTTTTTT
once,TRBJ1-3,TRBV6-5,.,CASSRAGRGNTIYF,TGTGCCAGCAGCCGAGCAGGGAGAGGAAACACCATATATTTT
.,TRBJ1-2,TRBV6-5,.,CASSYSGVEGYTF,TGTGCCAGCAGTTACTCAGGGGTGGAAGGCTACACCTTC
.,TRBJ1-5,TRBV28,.,CASSSGRDYYSNQPQHF,TGTGCCAGCAGCTCCGGGAGGGATTATTATAGCAATCAGCCCCAGCATTTT
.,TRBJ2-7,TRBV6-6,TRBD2,CASSGGGSHEQYF,TGTGCCAGCAGTGGGGGGGGGAGCCACGAGCAGTACTTC
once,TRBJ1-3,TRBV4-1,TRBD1,CASSLGTGGGNTIYF,TGCGCCAGCAGCCTCGGGACAGGGGGTGGAAACACCATATATTTT
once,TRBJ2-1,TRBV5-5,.,CASSLVPETYNEQFF,TGTGCCAGCAGCTTGGTACCCGAAACCTACAATGAGCAGTTCTTC
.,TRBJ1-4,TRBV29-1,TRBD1,CSVETTGLNEKLFF,TGCAGCGTTGAGACGACAGGGTTAAATGAAAAACTGTTTTTT
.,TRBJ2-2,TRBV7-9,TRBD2,CASSYDTSGGTGELFF,TGTGCCAGCAGTTATGATACTAGCGGGGGGACCGGGGAGCTGTTTTTT
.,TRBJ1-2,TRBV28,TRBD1,CASEAGGASPGYGYTF,TGTGCCAGCGAAGCAGGGGGCGCCTCTCCGGGCTATGGCTACACCTTC